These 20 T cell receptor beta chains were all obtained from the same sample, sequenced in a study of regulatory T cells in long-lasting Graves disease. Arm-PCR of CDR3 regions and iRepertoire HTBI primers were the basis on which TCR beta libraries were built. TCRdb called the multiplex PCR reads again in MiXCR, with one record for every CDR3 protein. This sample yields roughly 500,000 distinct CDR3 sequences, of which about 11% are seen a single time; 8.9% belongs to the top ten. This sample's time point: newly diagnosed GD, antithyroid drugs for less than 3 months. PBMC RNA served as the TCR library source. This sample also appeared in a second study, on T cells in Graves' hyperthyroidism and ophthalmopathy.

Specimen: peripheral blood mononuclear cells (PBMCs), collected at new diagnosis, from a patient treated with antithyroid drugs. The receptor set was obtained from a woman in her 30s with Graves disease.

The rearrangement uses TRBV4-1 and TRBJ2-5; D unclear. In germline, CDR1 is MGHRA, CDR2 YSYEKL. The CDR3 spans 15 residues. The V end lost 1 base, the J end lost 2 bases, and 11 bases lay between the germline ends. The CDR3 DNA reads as TGCGCCAGCAGCCAAGTGACCGCGGCACAAGAGACCCAGTACTTC. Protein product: CASSQVTAAQETQYF.

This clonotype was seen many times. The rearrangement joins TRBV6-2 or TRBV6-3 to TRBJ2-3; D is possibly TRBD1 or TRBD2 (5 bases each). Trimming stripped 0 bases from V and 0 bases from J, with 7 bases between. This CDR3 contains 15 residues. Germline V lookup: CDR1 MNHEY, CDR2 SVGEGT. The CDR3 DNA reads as TGTGCCAGCAGTTACTCAGGGGAGAGCACAGATACGCAGTATTTT. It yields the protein CASSYSGESTDTQYF.

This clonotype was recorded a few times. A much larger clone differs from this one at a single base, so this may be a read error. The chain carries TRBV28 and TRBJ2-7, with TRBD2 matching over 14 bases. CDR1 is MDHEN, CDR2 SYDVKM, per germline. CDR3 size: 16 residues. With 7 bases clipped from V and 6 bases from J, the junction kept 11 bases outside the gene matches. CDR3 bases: TGTGCCAGCACACCGACTAGCGGGGGGGCCAGCCTCGAGCAGTACTTC. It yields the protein CASTPTSGGASLEQYF.

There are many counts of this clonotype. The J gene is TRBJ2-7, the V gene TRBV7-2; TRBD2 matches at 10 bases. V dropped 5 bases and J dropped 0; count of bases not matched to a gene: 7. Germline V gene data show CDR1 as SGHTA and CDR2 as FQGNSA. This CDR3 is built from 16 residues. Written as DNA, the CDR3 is TGTGCCAGCAGCCATCCGGGACTAGCGAACTCCTACGAGCAGTACTTC. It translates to CASSHPGLANSYEQYF.

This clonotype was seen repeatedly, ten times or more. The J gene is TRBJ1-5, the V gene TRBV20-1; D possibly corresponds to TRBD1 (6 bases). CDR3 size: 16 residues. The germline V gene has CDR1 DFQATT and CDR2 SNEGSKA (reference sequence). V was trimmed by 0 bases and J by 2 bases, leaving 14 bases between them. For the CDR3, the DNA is TGCAGTGCTAGAGATCGGCGGGGGCCAGGCAATCAGCCCCAGCATTTT. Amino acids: CSARDRRGPGNQPQHF.

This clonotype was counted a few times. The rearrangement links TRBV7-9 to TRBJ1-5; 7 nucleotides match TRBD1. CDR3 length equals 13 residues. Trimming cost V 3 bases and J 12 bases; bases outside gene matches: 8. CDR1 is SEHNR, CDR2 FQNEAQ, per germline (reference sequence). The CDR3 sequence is CASSFEQGNLQHF. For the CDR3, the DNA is TGTGCCAGCAGCTTTGAACAGGGGAATCTCCAGCATTTT.

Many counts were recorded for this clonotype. The CDR3 sequence: CASSVTGVLGYTF. CDR3 DNA: TGTGCCAGCAGCGTAACAGGGGTCTTAGGCTACACCTTC. J is TRBJ1-2 and V is TRBV11-2; 7 bases are a match to TRBD1. Germline V gene sequence: CDR1 SGHAT, CDR2 FQNNGV. Trimming took 5 bases from V and 8 from J; bases not matched to a gene: 8. The CDR3 covers 13 residues.

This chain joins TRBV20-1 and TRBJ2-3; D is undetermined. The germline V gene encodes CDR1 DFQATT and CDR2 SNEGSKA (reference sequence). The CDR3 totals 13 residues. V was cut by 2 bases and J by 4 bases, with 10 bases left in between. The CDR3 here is CSARILVPDTQYF. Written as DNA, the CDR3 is TGCAGTGCTAGAATACTGGTCCCAGATACGCAGTATTTT.

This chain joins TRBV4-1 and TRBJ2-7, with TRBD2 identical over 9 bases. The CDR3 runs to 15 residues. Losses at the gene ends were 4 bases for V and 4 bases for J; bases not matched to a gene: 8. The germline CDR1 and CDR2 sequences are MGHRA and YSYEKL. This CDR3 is CASSPLAGSRYEQYF. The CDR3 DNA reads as TGCGCCAGCAGCCCCCTAGCGGGATCTAGGTACGAGCAGTACTTC.

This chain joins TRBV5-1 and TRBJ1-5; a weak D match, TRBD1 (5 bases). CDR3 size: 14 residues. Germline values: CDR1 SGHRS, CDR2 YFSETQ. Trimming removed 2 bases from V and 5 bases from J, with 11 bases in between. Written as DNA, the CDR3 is TGCGCCAGCAGCTTCTCAGGGCTTGATCAGCCCCAGCATTTT. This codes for CASSFSGLDQPQHF.

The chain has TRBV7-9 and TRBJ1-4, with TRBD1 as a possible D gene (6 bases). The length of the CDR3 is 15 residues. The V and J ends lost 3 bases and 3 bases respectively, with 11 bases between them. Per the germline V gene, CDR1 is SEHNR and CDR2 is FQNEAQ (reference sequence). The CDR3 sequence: CASSFGGQANEKLFF. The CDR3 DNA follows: TGTGCCAGCAGCTTCGGGGGGCAAGCTAATGAAAAACTGTTTTTT.

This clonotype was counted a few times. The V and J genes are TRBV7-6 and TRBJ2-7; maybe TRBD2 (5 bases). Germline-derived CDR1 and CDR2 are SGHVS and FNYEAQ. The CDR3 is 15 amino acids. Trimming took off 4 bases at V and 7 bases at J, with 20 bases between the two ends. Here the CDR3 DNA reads TGTGCCAGCAGCTCCGTGGTCGCCGCCTCGGGGGAGCAGTACTTC. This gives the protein CASSSVVAASGEQYF.

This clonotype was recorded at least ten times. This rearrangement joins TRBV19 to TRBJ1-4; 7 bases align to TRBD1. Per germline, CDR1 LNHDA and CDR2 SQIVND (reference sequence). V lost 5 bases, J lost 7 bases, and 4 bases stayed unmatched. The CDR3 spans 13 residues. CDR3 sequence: CASSVDRAEKLFF. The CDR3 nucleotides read TGTGCCAGTAGTGTCGACAGGGCTGAAAAACTGTTTTTT.

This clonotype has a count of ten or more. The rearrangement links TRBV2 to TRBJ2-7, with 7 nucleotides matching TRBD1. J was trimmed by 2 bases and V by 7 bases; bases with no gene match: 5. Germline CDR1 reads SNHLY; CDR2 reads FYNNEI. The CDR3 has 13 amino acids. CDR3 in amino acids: CASKIGTAYEQYF. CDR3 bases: TGTGCCAGCAAGATAGGGACAGCCTACGAGCAGTACTTC.

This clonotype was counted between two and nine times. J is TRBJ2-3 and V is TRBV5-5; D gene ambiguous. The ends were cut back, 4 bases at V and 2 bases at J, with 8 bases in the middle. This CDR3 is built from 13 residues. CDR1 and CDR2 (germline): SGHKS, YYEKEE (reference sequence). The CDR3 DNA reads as TGTGCCAGCAGCATAAGAGACACAGATACGCAGTATTTT. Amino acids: CASSIRDTDTQYF.

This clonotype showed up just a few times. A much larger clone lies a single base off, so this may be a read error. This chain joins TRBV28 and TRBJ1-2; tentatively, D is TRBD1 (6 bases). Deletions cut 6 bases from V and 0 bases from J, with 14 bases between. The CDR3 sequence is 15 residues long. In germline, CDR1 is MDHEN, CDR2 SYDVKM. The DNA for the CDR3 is TGTGCCAGCAGACCGTCGGGGGCGCCTAACTATGGCTACACCTTC. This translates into CASRPSGAPNYGYTF.

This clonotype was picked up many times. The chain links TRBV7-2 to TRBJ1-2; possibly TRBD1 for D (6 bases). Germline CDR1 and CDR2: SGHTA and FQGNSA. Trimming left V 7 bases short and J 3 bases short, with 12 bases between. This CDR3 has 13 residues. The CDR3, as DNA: TGTGCCAGCAACCGAGGGGGGGACTATGGCTACACCTTC. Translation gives CASNRGGDYGYTF. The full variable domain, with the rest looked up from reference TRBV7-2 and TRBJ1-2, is GAGVSQSPSNKVTEKGKDVELRCDPISGHTALYWYRQSLGQGLEFLIYFQGNSAPDKSGLPSDRFSAERTGGSVSTLTIQRTQQEDSAVYLCASNRGGDYGYTFGSGTRLTVV.

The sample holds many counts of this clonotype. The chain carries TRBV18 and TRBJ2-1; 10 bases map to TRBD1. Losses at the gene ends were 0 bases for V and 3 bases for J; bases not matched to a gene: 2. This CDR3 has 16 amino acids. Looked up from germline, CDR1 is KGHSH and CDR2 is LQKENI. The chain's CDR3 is CASSPPTGGRYNEQFF. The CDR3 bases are TGTGCCAGCTCACCACCGACAGGGGGCCGCTACAATGAGCAGTTCTTC.

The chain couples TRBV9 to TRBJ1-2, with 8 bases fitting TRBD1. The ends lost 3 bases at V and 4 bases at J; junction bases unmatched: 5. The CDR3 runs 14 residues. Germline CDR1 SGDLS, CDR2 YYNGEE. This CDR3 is CASSAGQGSYGYTF. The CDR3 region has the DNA TGTGCCAGCAGCGCTGGACAGGGAAGCTATGGCTACACCTTC.

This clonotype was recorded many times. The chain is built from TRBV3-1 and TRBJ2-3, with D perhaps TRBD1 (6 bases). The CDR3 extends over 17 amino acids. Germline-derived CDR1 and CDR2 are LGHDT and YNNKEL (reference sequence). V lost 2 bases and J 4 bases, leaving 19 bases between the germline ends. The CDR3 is CASSQRAGLEGADTQYF. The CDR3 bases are TGTGCCAGCAGCCAACGGGCAGGTCTTGAGGGGGCAGATACGCAGTATTTT.